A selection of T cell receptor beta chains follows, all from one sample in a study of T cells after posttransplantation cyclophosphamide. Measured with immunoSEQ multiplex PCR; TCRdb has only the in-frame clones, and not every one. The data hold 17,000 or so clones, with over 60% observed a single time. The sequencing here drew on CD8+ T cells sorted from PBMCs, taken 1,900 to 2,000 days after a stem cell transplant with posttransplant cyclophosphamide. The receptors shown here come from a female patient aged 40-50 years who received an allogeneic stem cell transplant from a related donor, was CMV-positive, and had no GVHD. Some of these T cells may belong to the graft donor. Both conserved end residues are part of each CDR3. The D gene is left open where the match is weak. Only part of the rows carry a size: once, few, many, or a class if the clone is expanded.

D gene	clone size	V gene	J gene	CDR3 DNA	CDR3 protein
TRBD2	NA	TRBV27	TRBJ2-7	TGTGCCAGCAGCCGACTAGCGGGGGGCTTCTCCTACGAGCAGTACTTC	CASSRLAGGFSYEQYF
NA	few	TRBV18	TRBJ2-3	TGTGCCAGCTCACCACCGAGCCGCGAAGATACGCAGTATTTT	CASSPPSREDTQYF
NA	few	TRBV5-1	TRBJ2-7	TGCGCCAGCAGCTTGGATCAGGGGTACGAGCAGTACTTC	CASSLDQGYEQYF
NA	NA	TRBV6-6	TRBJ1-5	TGTGCCAGCAACAGGGATAGCAATCAGCCCCAGCATTTT	CASNRDSNQPQHF
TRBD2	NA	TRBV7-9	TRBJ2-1	TGTGCCAGCAGTATACCGGGACTAGCGGGGGAACATGAGCAGTTCTTC	CASSIPGLAGEHEQFF
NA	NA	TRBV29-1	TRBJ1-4	TGCAGCGTTCCGGTAGACTCGGGGGAGTGGACTAATGAAAAACTGTTTTTT	CSVPVDSGEWTNEKLFF
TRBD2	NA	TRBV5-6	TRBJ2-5	TGTGCCAGCAGCACCGGGACTAGCGGGGGCCCGTGGCAAGAGACCCAGTACTTC	CASSTGTSGGPWQETQYF
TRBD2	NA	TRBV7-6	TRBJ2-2	TGTGCCAGCAGCTTTCGCCTAGCGGGGGACCCCGATGGGGGGGAGCTGTTTTTT	CASSFRLAGDPDGGELFF
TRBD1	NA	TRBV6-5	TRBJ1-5	TGTGCCAGCAGCCCCGGGCCAGGGGGAGACCAGCCCCAGCATTTT	CASSPGPGGDQPQHF
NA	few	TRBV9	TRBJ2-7	TGTGCCAGCAGCGCATGGGACAACTCCTACGAGCAGTACTTC	CASSAWDNSYEQYF
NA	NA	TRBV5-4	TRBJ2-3	TGTGCCAGCAGCAGGGGACACGCTCCGACGCAGTATTTT	CASSRGHAPTQYF
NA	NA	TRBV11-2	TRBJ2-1	TGTGCCAGCAGCTTTGGGGGCACTGAGCAGTTCTTC	CASSFGGTEQFF
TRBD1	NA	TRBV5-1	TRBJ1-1	TGCGCCAGCAGCTTTGGACAGGGGTCTGAAGCTTTCTTT	CASSFGQGSEAFF
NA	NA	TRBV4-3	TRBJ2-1	TGCGCCAGCAGCCAAGGTTCAGGGCCTCGTTACGAGCAGTTCTTC	CASSQGSGPRYEQFF
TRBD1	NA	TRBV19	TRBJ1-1	TGTGCCAGTAGTATAGCGGGGACAGGGGGCCTGGGCGCTGAAGCTTTCTTT	CASSIAGTGGLGAEAFF
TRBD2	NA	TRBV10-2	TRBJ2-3	TGCGCCACCAAGACCTTACTAGCGGGGATTACCGACACAGATACGCAGTATTTT	CATKTLLAGITDTDTQYF
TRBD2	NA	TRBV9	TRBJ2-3	TGTGCCAGCAGCACACTAGCGGGGTTTAGCACAGATACGCAGTATTTT	CASSTLAGFSTDTQYF